Presented here are 5 T cell receptor beta chains from one specimen sequenced in a study of CD8 T cells in Susac syndrome. An input of about 0.5 to 1 ug of RNA was subjected to reverse transcription using random hexamers. TCRdb recomputed calls from the immunoSEQ multiplex PCR reads with MiXCR, one row per CDR3 protein. Of about 130,000 distinct CDR3 sequences in the sample, about 95% were seen once. The specimen sequenced was CD8+ T cells from PBMCs. The receptor source for this set is a human donor with Susac syndrome.

This chain joins TRBV12-3 or TRBV12-4 and TRBJ2-3; the match to TRBD2 covers 9 bases. CDR3 length: 16 residues. The V and J ends lost 3 bases and 2 bases, in that order; junction bases with no gene match: 6. This chain's CDR3 is CASSFSREGHTDTQYF. The CDR3 DNA reads TGTGCCAGCAGTTTCTCGCGGGAGGGCCACACAGATACGCAGTATTTT.

The J gene is TRBJ1-1, the V gene TRBV25-1; 7 bases map to TRBD1. The trim removed 5 bases at V and 3 bases at J, leaving 6 bases unmatched. The CDR3 covers 14 residues. Germline V CDR1 and CDR2: MGHDK, SYGVNS. The CDR3 DNA follows: TGTGCCAGCAGTCTGACAGGGCGGGACACTGAAGCTTTCTTT. As protein: CASSLTGRDTEAFF.

The V call is TRBV7-3, the J call TRBJ2-3, with 8 bases aligning to TRBD2. Germline CDR1 SGHTA, CDR2 FQGTGA. V was clipped by 5 bases and J by 5 bases; unmatched bases: 9. The CDR3 is 15 amino acids. As DNA, the CDR3 is TGTGCCAGCAGCGACTGGACTAGCTCCGTAGATACGCAGTATTTT. It codes for CASSDWTSSVDTQYF.

This clonotype was counted a single time. This rearrangement joins TRBV4-2 to TRBJ1-1, with TRBD1 as a possible D gene (5 bases). The V end was cut by 1 base, the J end by 6 bases, with 12 bases between. CDR3 size: 14 residues. Per germline, CDR1 LGHNA and CDR2 YNFKEQ. The CDR3 is CASSQGGVISEAFF. CDR3 DNA sequence: TGTGCCAGCAGCCAAGGGGGCGTAATCTCTGAAGCTTTCTTT.

The chain uses TRBV24-1 and TRBJ2-1; the D gene is possibly TRBD1 (5 bases). Per germline, CDR1 KGHDR and CDR2 SFDVKD. The length of the CDR3 is 15 residues. The ends were cut back, 7 bases at V and 2 bases at J, with 14 bases in the middle. CDR3 DNA: TGTGCCACCAGCCAGGGTGGGGAAGCCTACAATGAGCAGTTCTTC. Translation gives CATSQGGEAYNEQFF.